A single sample is the source of the 19 T cell receptor beta chains below, sequenced in a study of blood T cell repertoires in COVID-19. The protocol was immunoSEQ multiplex PCR, while the TCRdb copy is restricted to in-frame clones and leaves out a portion. The data show 85,000 to 120,000 clones, 84% seen once. The sample comprised peripheral blood. These receptors originate from a man aged 40-49 years with active or convalescent COVID-19.

The chain uses TRBV6-6 and TRBJ1-1; no definite D call. With 7 bases removed from V and 1 base from J, the gap between germline ends came to 4 bases. Germline loops: CDR1 MNHNY, CDR2 SVGAGI (reference sequence). This CDR3 is 11 amino acids long. The CDR3 nucleotides are TGTGCCAGCACAGGGAACACTGAAGCTTTCTTT. It codes for CASTGNTEAFF.

The chain couples TRBV4-3 to TRBJ1-3, with D hard to call. From germline, CDR1 is LGHNA and CDR2 YSLEER. CDR3 length equals 14 residues. V was cut by 0 bases and J by 0 bases, with 3 bases left in between. The CDR3 loop reads CASSQESSGNTIYF. In nucleotides, the CDR3 is TGCGCCAGCAGCCAAGAGAGCTCTGGAAACACCATATATTTT.

The chain joins TRBV20-1 to TRBJ1-3, with D unclear. CDR1 and CDR2 from the germline V gene are DFQATT and SNEGSKA (reference sequence). V lost 6 bases and J lost 2, with 5 bases in between. The CDR3 loop spans 11 amino acids. In nucleotides, the CDR3 is TGCAGTGCCGGTCCTGGAAACACCATATATTTT. Its translation: CSAGPGNTIYF.

The chain joins TRBV11-3 to TRBJ1-6; D remains unclear. The CDR3 is made up of 13 amino acids. V lost 0 bases, J lost 9 bases, and 6 bases lay in between. CDR1 SGHNT and CDR2 YENEEA come from the germline V gene. The CDR3 sequence is CASSLDLSSPLHF. The CDR3 DNA is TGTGCCAGCAGCTTAGATCTTTCTTCACCCCTCCACTTT.

The J gene is TRBJ2-5, the V gene TRBV27; 9 nucleotides agree with TRBD2. CDR3 size: 17 residues. With 4 bases clipped from V and 1 base from J, the junction kept 10 bases outside the gene matches. Looked up from germline, CDR1 is MNHEY and CDR2 is SMNVEV (reference sequence). The CDR3 sequence: CASSWVAGARGQETQYF. The CDR3 DNA reads as TGTGCCAGCAGTTGGGTAGCGGGGGCAAGAGGCCAAGAGACCCAGTACTTC.

The rearrangement uses TRBV5-4 and TRBJ2-2; TRBD2 aligns across 13 bases. Germline V gives CDR1 SGHNT, CDR2 YYREEE (reference sequence). The CDR3 extends over 17 amino acids. The V gene end was trimmed by 4 bases and the J gene end by 1 base; junction bases not matched to a gene: 4. The CDR3 region is CASSKGLAGRNTGELFF. The CDR3 DNA follows: TGTGCCAGCAGCAAGGGACTAGCGGGGAGGAACACCGGGGAGCTGTTTTTT.

This clone was observed once. The chain combines TRBV7-9 with TRBJ1-1; 7 positions agree with TRBD1. The germline V gene has CDR1 SEHNR and CDR2 FQNEAQ (reference sequence). The V and J ends lost 5 bases and 3 bases, in that order; junction bases with no gene match: 6. This CDR3 has 14 amino acids. CDR3 amino acids: CASSRAGQHTEAFF. CDR3 DNA sequence: TGTGCCAGCAGCCGTGCGGGACAGCACACTGAAGCTTTCTTT. The full variable domain, rest sourced from reference TRBV7-9 and TRBJ1-1, is DTGVSQNPRHKITKRGQNVTFRCDPISEHNRLYWYRQTLGQGPEFLTYFQNEAQLEKSRLLSDRFSAERPKGSFSTLEIQRTEQGDSAMYLCASSRAGQHTEAFFGQGTRLTVV.

This clone has only one observation. This rearrangement joins TRBV11-2 to TRBJ2-2, with 7 bases that match TRBD2. There are 16 residues in the CDR3. J was trimmed by 2 bases and V by 1 base; bases with no gene match: 4. The germline CDR1 and CDR2 sequences are SGHAT and FQNNGV. CDR3 nucleotides: TGTGCCAGCAGCTTAGTATGGGGGGGAAACACCGGGGAGCTGTTTTTT. Translating it yields CASSLVWGGNTGELFF.

V usage is TRBV28 and J usage is TRBJ2-7, with a possible D match to TRBD2 (6 bases). CDR1 and CDR2 from the germline V gene are MDHEN and SYDVKM. The V and J ends lost 10 bases and 3 bases respectively, with 7 bases between them. The CDR3 loop spans 10 amino acids. CDR3 sequence reads: CATGVYEQYF. The CDR3 DNA reads as TGTGCCACGGGGGTCTACGAGCAGTACTTC.

V is TRBV27 and J is TRBJ1-3; D gene unclear. The CDR3 covers 13 residues. Germline CDR1 MNHEY, CDR2 SMNVEV (reference sequence). Trimming stripped 3 bases from V and 4 bases from J, with 7 bases between. The CDR3 region has the DNA TGTGCCAGCAGTTTTAACCAGGGAAACACCATATATTTT. Translation: CASSFNQGNTIYF.

The chain has TRBV7-5 and TRBJ1-1; the table's D gene call, TRBD1, was not cross checked with the DNA. TRBV7-5 is marked as a pseudogene. The CDR3 loop spans 16 amino acids. The CDR3 nucleotides read TGTGTCAGAAGCCCGAGGACAGGGTACATGAACACTGAAGCTTTCTTT. Translating it yields CVRSPRTGYMNTEAFF.

The chain employs TRBV5-1 and TRBJ1-1; 8 bases align to TRBD1. CDR1 is SGHRS and CDR2 is YFSETQ in the germline V gene. V dropped 0 bases and J dropped 9; count of bases not matched to a gene: 10. The CDR3 has 15 amino acids. The DNA for the CDR3 is TGCGCCAGCAGCTTGGATGACAGGGGTATTGGTAAAGCTTTCTTT. Translated, it gives CASSLDDRGIGKAFF. Full variable domain (remainder filled in from reference TRBV5-1 and TRBJ1-1): KAGVTQTPRYLIKTRGQQVTLSCSPISGHRSVSWYQQTPGQGLQFLFEYFSETQRNKGNFPGRFSGRQFSNSRSEMNVSTLELGDSALYLCASSLDDRGIGKAFFGQGTRLTVV.

The chain employs TRBV2 and TRBJ2-7; 9 bases align to TRBD1. The V gene's germline CDR1 is SNHLY and CDR2 FYNNEI. The CDR3 covers 17 residues. J lost 3 bases, V lost 7 bases, and 16 bases had no gene match. The CDR3, as DNA: TGTGCCAGCATGCCGGGACAGGGCCTAGTTAATCTCTACGAGCAGTACTTC. Residues: CASMPGQGLVNLYEQYF.

The chain links TRBV19 to TRBJ2-4; D possibly corresponds to TRBD1 (6 bases). Per germline, CDR1 LNHDA and CDR2 SQIVND (reference sequence). There are 15 residues in the CDR3. V was pared by 3 bases and J by 7 bases, with 16 bases between. CDR3 residues: CASSIQGQDRNIQYF. The CDR3 DNA reads TGTGCCAGTAGTATCCAGGGGCAGGATAGGAACATTCAGTACTTC.

The J gene is TRBJ1-2, the V gene TRBV6-5; 9 bases are a match to TRBD1. The germline CDR1 and CDR2 sequences are MNHEY and SVGAGI. CDR3 length: 14 residues. V lost 5 bases and J lost 1; bases outside the gene matches: 2. CDR3 region: CASSRTGVNYGYTF. CDR3 nucleotide sequence: TGTGCCAGCAGTCGGACAGGGGTTAACTATGGCTACACCTTC.

In its sample, this clone was seen once. The chain recombines TRBV28 with TRBJ1-6; 12 nucleotides agree with TRBD1. Trimming cost V 6 bases and J 10 bases; bases outside gene matches: 10. Germline lookup yields CDR1 MDHEN and CDR2 SYDVKM. The CDR3 contains 16 residues. In DNA form, the CDR3 reads TGTGCCAGCAGGTCCAGGGACAGGGGGCGATCCTCACCCCTCCACTTT. It encodes CASRSRDRGRSSPLHF.

The rearrangement links TRBV5-1 to TRBJ1-2; 7 bases fit TRBD1. The CDR3 sequence is 15 residues long. The V and J ends lost 2 bases and 3 bases, in that order; junction bases with no gene match: 7. Germline CDR1 reads SGHRS; CDR2 reads YFSETQ. The CDR3 DNA reads as TGCGCCAGCAGCTTTTCCGGACAGGCACACTATGGCTACACCTTC. Its protein is CASSFSGQAHYGYTF.

CDR3 region: CASSLAGTGGSGNTIYF. CDR3 DNA: TGTGCCAGCAGCTTGGCCGGGACAGGGGGCTCTGGAAACACCATATATTTT. This chain links TRBV5-5 with TRBJ1-3; 11 bases line up with TRBD1. Germline lookup yields CDR1 SGHKS and CDR2 YYEKEE (reference sequence). The CDR3 has 17 residues. With 0 bases clipped from V and 0 bases from J, the junction kept 2 bases outside the gene matches.

This clone was counted a single time. The chain combines TRBV14 with TRBJ1-4; D uncertain. Germline V gene sequence: CDR1 SGHDN, CDR2 FVKESK. This CDR3 has 14 residues. V was cut by 4 bases and J by 4 bases, with 10 bases left in between. DNA of the CDR3: TGTGCCAGCAGCCCCCCGGGATATAATGAAAAACTGTTTTTT. This codes for CASSPPGYNEKLFF. Full variable domain (missing parts from reference TRBV14 and TRBJ1-4): EAGVTQFPSHSVIEKGQTVTLRCDPISGHDNLYWYRRVMGKEIKFLLHFVKESKQDESGMPNNRFLAERTGGTYSTLKVQPAELEDSGVYFCASSPPGYNEKLFFGSGTQLSVL.